One sample yielded the 24 T cell receptor beta chains listed below, sequenced in a study of blood T cells in healthy people across ages. Alongside a J-beta primer mix, a sample-barcoded 5' primer served in a second PCR lasting about 7 to 12 cycles. Using its own MiXCR run on the 5' RACE reads, TCRdb lists one record per CDR3 protein. The profile covers about 1.7 million distinct CDR3 sequences, with roughly 30% appearing a single time and more than 6% taken by the ten largest. The material sequenced was blood. The receptors were gathered from a woman in her 30s in good health.

Comment on this clonotype: A junction end diverges from the germline sequence, so it may reflect a read error. The chain joins TRBV27 to TRBJ2-7, with a tentative D call TRBD1 (5 bases). The CDR3 contains 15 residues. In germline, CDR1 is MNHEY, CDR2 SMNVEV (reference sequence). In nucleotides, the CDR3 is TGTGCCAGCAGTTTATCAGGGGCATATCCCTACGGGCAGTACTTC. Translated: CASSLSGAYPYGQYF.

The CDR3 region has the DNA TGTGCCACCTACGTAACAGGGGGTACTGAAGCTTTCTTT. Encoded protein: CATYVTGGTEAFF. V usage is TRBV6-5 and J usage is TRBJ1-1; TRBD1 matches 8 bases. CDR3 length: 13 amino acids. Germline trimming cut 10 bases from V and 5 bases from J; bases unmatched to any gene: 9. Germline assignment: CDR1 MNHEY and CDR2 SVGAGI.

This clonotype has a count of ten or more. This chain joins TRBV4-2 and TRBJ1-2; tentative D call: TRBD1 (6 bases). Germline V gene lookup returns CDR1 LGHNA and CDR2 YNFKEQ. V was pared by 4 bases and J by 8 bases, with 17 bases between. This CDR3 contains 14 residues. For the CDR3, the DNA is TGTGCCAGCAGCCCGGGAGGAGGACAGCGGGGCTACACCTTC. It is translated as CASSPGGGQRGYTF.

This clonotype occurred a few times. The chain combines TRBV20-1 with TRBJ2-7; TRBD2 matches 9 bases. The CDR3 covers 19 residues. CDR1 is DFQATT and CDR2 is SNEGSKA in the germline V gene (reference sequence). V lost 0 bases and J lost 3; bases outside the gene matches: 18. CDR3 DNA sequence: TGCAGTGCTAGAGACTACTTGACTAGCGGATGGAACCGGAGCTACGAGCAGTACTTC. Encoded protein: CSARDYLTSGWNRSYEQYF.

This clonotype was seen ten or more times. The CDR3 loop is CSAPGGNEQFF. The DNA for the CDR3 is TGCAGTGCCCCAGGGGGCAATGAGCAGTTCTTC. This chain joins TRBV20-1 and TRBJ2-1; 7 bases are a match to TRBD1. The V gene's germline CDR1 is DFQATT and CDR2 SNEGSKA (reference sequence). CDR3 size: 11 residues. J lost 6 bases, V lost 6 bases, and 2 bases had no gene match.

This clonotype was seen only once. The V call is TRBV18, the J call TRBJ2-1; 7 bases line up with TRBD1. CDR1 and CDR2 from the germline V gene are KGHSH and LQKENI. This CDR3 is 14 amino acids long. Trimming cost V 6 bases and J 7 bases; bases outside gene matches: 9. The CDR3 coding sequence is TGTGCCAGCTCTTATGACAGGGATAGAAATGAGCAGTTCTTC. It is translated as CASSYDRDRNEQFF.

Details on this clonotype: Since no conserved phenylalanine or tryptophan closes the CDR3, a read error is the likely cause. CDR3 region: CASGSLRVGDTQYS. The CDR3 DNA reads as TGTGCTAGTGGTTCCCTAAGAGTGGGAGATACGCAGTATTCT. The chain has TRBV12-5 and TRBJ2-3; D not certain. This CDR3 spans 14 amino acids. V gave up 4 bases and J gave up 5 bases, with 13 bases separating them. Germline V CDR1 and CDR2: LGHNT, FRNRAP.

This clonotype was recorded a few times. The rearrangement links TRBV12-3 or TRBV12-4 to TRBJ2-1; D not certain. The CDR3 has 13 amino acids. V gave up 3 bases and J gave up 5 bases, with 8 bases separating them. CDR3 protein: CASSFATHNEQFF. CDR3 sequence (DNA): TGTGCCAGCAGTTTTGCCACCCACAATGAGCAGTTCTTC.

This clonotype was detected many times. The rearrangement joins TRBV5-1 to TRBJ2-1; D is undetermined. The CDR3 consists of 15 residues. Trimming took off 0 bases at V and 1 base at J, with 8 bases between the two ends. CDR1 is SGHRS, CDR2 YFSETQ, per germline. The CDR3 nucleotides read TGCGCCAGCAGCTTGGGTGGCCTTTCCTACAATGAGCAGTTCTTC. This gives the protein CASSLGGLSYNEQFF.

The chain couples TRBV9 to TRBJ2-1, with D possibly being TRBD1 (6 bases). The CDR3 totals 14 residues. CDR1 is SGDLS and CDR2 is YYNGEE in the germline V gene. V lost 0 bases to trimming and J lost 8 bases, with 12 bases between them. The CDR3 DNA sequence: TGTGCCAGCAGCGTAGTGGCAGGGGCGGATGAGCAGTTCTTC. This gives the protein CASSVVAGADEQFF.

This clonotype has only a few counts. The chain carries TRBV10-3 and TRBJ2-3; 7 bases map to TRBD2. The CDR3 runs 14 residues. Germline loops: CDR1 ENHRY, CDR2 SYGVKD. V shed 4 bases, J shed 3 bases, and the junction held 4 bases outside the gene matches. The CDR3 sequence: CAISVGTKTDTQYF. Written as DNA, the CDR3 is TGTGCCATCAGTGTAGGGACTAAGACAGATACGCAGTATTTT.

This CDR3 is CATSRRREVLNEKLFF. DNA of the CDR3: TGTGCCACCAGCAGACGGCGGGAGGTGCTTAATGAAAAACTGTTTTTT. The rearrangement uses TRBV15 and TRBJ1-4; D remains ambiguous. Germline CDR1 LNHNV, CDR2 YYDKDF (reference sequence). V gave up 2 bases and J gave up 4 bases, with 14 bases separating them. This CDR3 has 16 residues.

A few counts support this clonotype. V usage is TRBV27 and J usage is TRBJ2-1; D is perhaps TRBD1 (6 bases). Trimming removed 6 bases from V and 6 bases from J, with 21 bases in between. The CDR3 has 16 residues. Germline assignment: CDR1 MNHEY and CDR2 SMNVEV (reference sequence). The CDR3 sequence: CASRSWGRGRVNEQFF. The CDR3 DNA is TGTGCCAGCAGGAGTTGGGGCAGGGGAAGGGTCAATGAGCAGTTCTTC.

This clonotype was seen many times. This chain uses TRBV11-1 with TRBJ2-7; possibly TRBD1 for D (6 bases). V was clipped by 5 bases and J by 7 bases, with 18 bases between them. The CDR3 has 14 amino acids. Germline CDR1 reads SGHAT; CDR2 reads FQDESV (reference sequence). Here the CDR3 reads CASSPPTGHREQYF. The DNA of the CDR3 is TGTGCCAGCAGCCCTCCGACAGGACACCGAGAGCAGTACTTC. The full variable domain, rest sourced from reference TRBV11-1 and TRBJ2-7, is EAEVAQSPRYKITEKSQAVAFWCDPISGHATLYWYRQILGQGPELLVQFQDESVVDDSQLPKDRFSAERLKGVDSTLKIQPAELGDSAMYLCASSPPTGHREQYFGPGTRLTVT.

This clonotype was counted only a few times. The DNA of the CDR3 is TGCAGTGCTATAACTGGGGGGGTGGCAGATACGCAGTATTTT. Amino acid sequence: CSAITGGVADTQYF. The rearrangement links TRBV20-1 to TRBJ2-3; TRBD2 aligns across 7 bases. V gave up 4 bases and J gave up 4 bases; unmatched junction bases: 8. Germline values: CDR1 DFQATT, CDR2 SNEGSKA (reference sequence). The CDR3 has 14 amino acids.

This clonotype has only a few counts. This chain uses TRBV5-5 with TRBJ2-7; 7 nucleotides line up with TRBD1. The CDR3 loop spans 14 amino acids. CDR1 is SGHKS and CDR2 is YYEKEE in the germline V gene (reference sequence). J gave up 2 bases and V 3 bases, and 5 bases lay outside the gene matches. The CDR3 nucleotides are TGTGCCAGCAGCTGGGGGACAGTTACCTACGAGCAGTACTTC. As protein: CASSWGTVTYEQYF.

Notes on this clonotype: This clone may be a read error of a much larger clone one base away. The genes are TRBV9 and TRBJ2-7; the D is unclear. The germline gives CDR1 SGDLS, CDR2 YYNGEE. The CDR3 loop spans 15 amino acids. In DNA form, the CDR3 reads TGTGCCCGCAGCGTAGCTCCGACCTCATCCTACGAGCAGTACTTC. This encodes CARSVAPTSSYEQYF.

The chain employs TRBV12-3 or TRBV12-4 and TRBJ2-3, with 8 bases matching TRBD1. The junction had 11 bases not matched to a gene; V was cut back by 7 bases and J by 2 bases. This CDR3 has 16 residues. The CDR3 bases are TGTGCCAGCATCACCGGAACAGGGGGGATCACAGATACGCAGTATTTT. Protein sequence: CASITGTGGITDTQYF.

V usage is TRBV6-6 and J usage is TRBJ2-3; 9 bases are shared with TRBD1. Germline lookup yields CDR1 MNHNY and CDR2 SVGAGI (reference sequence). This CDR3 contains 15 residues. Trimming cost V 7 bases and J 4 bases; bases outside gene matches: 9. CDR3 in amino acids: CASTLQGAGADTQYF. The CDR3 DNA reads as TGTGCCAGCACCTTACAGGGGGCTGGGGCAGATACGCAGTATTTT.

This clonotype was seen a few times. V usage is TRBV5-1 and J usage is TRBJ2-7; no clear D gene. CDR3 length: 13 residues. CDR1 and CDR2 (germline): SGHRS, YFSETQ. Trimming took off 5 bases at V and 2 bases at J, with 11 bases between the two ends. CDR3 coding DNA: TGCGCCAGCAGAAACTCCGAGACCTACGAGCAGTACTTC. Its protein is CASRNSETYEQYF.

This clonotype was observed a handful of times. Germline is not matched at one junction end, which may reflect a read error. The CDR3: CASQSGRSSEQYF. CDR3 DNA: TGTGCCAGCCAAAGCGGACGTTCCTCCGAGCAGTACTTC. The chain uses TRBV28 and TRBJ2-7; possible D gene TRBD2, 5 bases. The CDR3 is 13 residues long. CDR1 is MDHEN, CDR2 SYDVKM, per germline.

This clonotype was seen ten or more times. The chain employs TRBV12-5 and TRBJ2-5, with D unclear. Germline CDR1 LGHNT, CDR2 FRNRAP. Trimming left V 1 base short and J 1 base short, with 7 bases between. The CDR3 extends over 14 amino acids. This CDR3 is CASGLALGQETQYF. The CDR3 DNA reads as TGTGCTAGTGGTTTGGCACTGGGCCAAGAGACCCAGTACTTC.

The V and J genes are TRBV30 and TRBJ2-1; D remains unclear. The germline V gene encodes CDR1 GTSNPN and CDR2 SVGIG (reference sequence). Deletions cut 1 base from V and 10 bases from J, with 14 bases between. This CDR3 region has 13 residues. CDR3 amino acids: CAWSASTRREQFF. For the CDR3, the DNA is TGTGCCTGGAGTGCCTCGACGCGAAGGGAGCAGTTCTTC.

This clonotype has only a few counts. The rearrangement uses TRBV2 and TRBJ2-5; D is perhaps TRBD1 (6 bases). Looked up from germline, CDR1 is SNHLY and CDR2 is FYNNEI. The CDR3 has 12 residues. Trimming took 6 bases from V and 5 from J, leaving 10 bases between them. CDR3 sequence: CASRQGLETQYF. The CDR3, as DNA: TGTGCCAGCAGGCAGGGGTTGGAGACCCAGTACTTC.